This T cell receptor (beta chain) was recorded in a study of T cell responses to AZD1222 COVID-19 vaccine. Repertoires were generated with immunoSEQ multiplex PCR, while TCRdb's copy carries only in-frame clones and drops some. The data contain over 100,000 clones, more than 70% of them singletons. The analysis combined second doses at about 4 or about 12 weeks. The germline gives CDR1 SGHAT, CDR2 FQDESV (reference sequence). The CDR3 is 15 amino acids. The ends were cut back, 5 bases at V and 4 bases at J, with 17 bases in the middle. On this clone itself: Its antigen is currently unknown.

Findings of the study overall: White British donors predominated, females outnumbered males, and clonal diversity was possibly underestimated. When two AZD1222 doses had been given, Spike-specific TCR breadth and depth rose. Baseline seropositives among AZD1222 recipients totaled only six or seven.

The chain is built from TRBV11-1 and TRBJ1-1, with unresolved D. Sequences were derived from peripheral blood, sampled 28 days after the second AZD1222 dose. This receptor was taken from an adult who received the AZD1222 COVID-19 vaccine. In DNA form, the CDR3 reads TGTGCCAGCAGCCAAAGGTTGTTCGGAACCACTGAAGCTTTCTTT. Encoded protein: CASSQRLFGTTEAFF.